This is a list of T cell receptor beta chains from one sample in a study of T cells in Graves' hyperthyroidism and ophthalmopathy. TCRdb called the multiplex PCR reads again in MiXCR, with one record for every CDR3 protein. The sample shows more than 500,000 distinct CDR3 sequences, approximately 48% of them seen only once. Sequences were obtained from peripheral blood or thyroid tissue (not recorded which). These receptors were taken from an adult woman with Graves' disease, either hyperthyroidism or ophthalmopathy (not recorded which). CDR3s leave out the opening cysteine and the closing phenylalanine or tryptophan. A D gene is named only where the DNA matches it firmly. Clone size is not always given. Where it is, it says once, few, many or a class for expanded clones.

NA	TRBD1	TRBV7-9	NA	ASSRGQGVTYEQY
NA	NA	TRBV10-3	TRBJ1-1	AISELGQENTEAF
NA	NA	TRBV6-6	TRBJ2-2	ASSLRRGTGELF
NA	TRBD1	TRBV9	TRBJ2-5	ASSYGTAQETQY
NA	NA	TRBV9	TRBJ1-3	ASSVATSSGNTIY
NA	NA	TRBV10-3	TRBJ1-2	AISESQTGGTGILYGYT
NA	NA	TRBV20-1	TRBJ2-2	SATKGLNTGELF
NA	NA	TRBV7-9	TRBJ1-6	ASSPDGDYSPLH
many	NA	TRBV28	TRBJ2-5	ASSPNFRGGETQY
many	NA	TRBV10-3	TRBJ2-7	AISIQGSYEQY
NA	TRBD1	TRBV29-1	TRBJ2-5	SSKGGQRETQY